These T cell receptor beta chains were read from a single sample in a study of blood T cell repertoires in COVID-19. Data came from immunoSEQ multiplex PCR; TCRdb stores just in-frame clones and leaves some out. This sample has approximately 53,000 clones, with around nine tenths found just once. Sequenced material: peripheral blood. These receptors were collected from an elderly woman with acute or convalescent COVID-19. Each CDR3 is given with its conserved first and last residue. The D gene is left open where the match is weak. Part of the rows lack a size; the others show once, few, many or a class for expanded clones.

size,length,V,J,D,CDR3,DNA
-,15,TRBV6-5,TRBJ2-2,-,CASSYSGPNTGELFF,TGTGCCAGCAGTTACTCTGGGCCGAACACCGGGGAGCTGTTTTTT
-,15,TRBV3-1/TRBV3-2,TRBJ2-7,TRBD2,CASSQGTSGSLEQYF,TGTGCCAGCAGCCAAGGCACTAGCGGGAGCTTAGAGCAGTACTTC
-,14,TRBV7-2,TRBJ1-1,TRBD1,CASSLRTGGTEAFF,TGTGCCAGCAGCTTGAGGACAGGAGGAACTGAAGCTTTCTTT
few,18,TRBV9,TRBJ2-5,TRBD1,CASSVGPGQGTYQETQYF,TGTGCCAGCAGCGTAGGGCCGGGACAGGGGACGTACCAAGAGACCCAGTACTTC
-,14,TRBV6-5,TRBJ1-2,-,CASSNRQDYYGYTF,TGTGCCAGCAGTAATAGACAGGATTACTATGGCTACACCTTC
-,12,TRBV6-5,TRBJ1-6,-,CASDGGNSPLHF,TGTGCCAGCGACGGGGGGAATTCACCCCTCCACTTT
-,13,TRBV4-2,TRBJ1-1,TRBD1,CASSQDRDTEAFF,TGTGCCAGCAGCCAGGACAGGGATACTGAAGCTTTCTTT
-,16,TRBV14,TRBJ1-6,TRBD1,CASSHYSNRGNSPLHF,TGTGCCAGCAGCCATTACTCAAACAGGGGAAATTCACCCCTCCACTTT
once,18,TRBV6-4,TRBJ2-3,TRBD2,CASTPLTYASGSADTQYF,TGTGCCAGCACCCCTCTTACATATGCTAGCGGGAGTGCAGATACGCAGTATTTT
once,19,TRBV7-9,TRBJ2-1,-,CASSLAGARAGADYNEQFF,TGTGCCAGCAGCTTAGCGGGGGCCCGCGCGGGAGCCGACTACAATGAGCAGTTCTTC
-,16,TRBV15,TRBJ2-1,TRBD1,CATSRDQGALFFEQFF,TGTGCCACCAGCAGAGATCAGGGGGCTTTATTTTTCGAGCAGTTCTTC
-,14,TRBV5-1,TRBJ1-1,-,CASSLTGVNTEAFF,TGCGCCAGCAGCTTGACAGGAGTTAACACTGAAGCTTTCTTT
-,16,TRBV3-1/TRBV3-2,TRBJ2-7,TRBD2,CASSHSPGLRAYEQYF,TGTGCCAGCAGCCATAGCCCGGGACTACGTGCCTACGAGCAGTACTTC
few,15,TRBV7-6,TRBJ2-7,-,CASSAQGGGPYEQYF,TGTGCCAGCAGCGCCCAGGGGGGTGGTCCCTACGAGCAGTACTTC
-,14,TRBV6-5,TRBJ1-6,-,CASSKQGWNSPLHF,TGTGCCAGCAGTAAACAGGGTTGGAATTCACCCCTCCACTTT
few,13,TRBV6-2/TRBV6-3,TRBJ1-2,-,CASSPDKHYGYTF,TGTGCCAGCAGCCCGGACAAGCACTATGGCTACACCTTC
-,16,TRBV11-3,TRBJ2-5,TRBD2,CASSPRTSGSWETQYF,TGTGCCAGCAGCCCACGGACTAGCGGGAGTTGGGAGACCCAGTACTTC